The T cell receptor beta chain described here comes from a study of T cell repertoires in cytomegalovirus infection. Turning to the study itself: Peptides in the study included HLA-C-restricted and HLA-B-restricted CMV epitopes. Public TCR beta signatures provided an indication of both CMV infection and a matching HLA type. The study, taken as a whole, reports: What dominated the ex vivo response were HLA-C-restricted CMV-specific TCR beta clonotypes.

One entry per CDR3 protein, called by TCRdb with MiXCR from the reads. The sample includes under 500,000 distinct CDR3 sequences, under 45% of them seen just once. The sample holds a few counts of this clonotype. Its antigen is as yet unknown. Sequences were derived from cultured PBMCs, sampled from culture after CMV antigen stimulation. This sequence originates from a human donor in good health (CMV status not recorded). Some clones in this sample may be carry-over from other donors' samples.

As DNA, the CDR3 is TGTGCCAGCAGCTCCGGAGAAGCTTTCTTT. Translation: CASSSGEAFF. V gene TRBV7-9 combines with J gene TRBJ1-1; no reliable D call. Germline V gene data show CDR1 as SEHNR and CDR2 as FQNEAQ (reference sequence). The CDR3 length is 10 residues. V was cut by 4 bases and J by 8 bases, with 5 bases left in between.